This T cell receptor beta chain was recorded in a study of shared clonotypes between healthy human individuals. Study findings and constraints: Generation probability values for non-shared clonotypes were lower than those for clonotypes shared by all four donors. It was observed that roughly 5.5% of naive CD4 clonotypes were shared across several donors.

This clone appeared a few times. As yet, its antigen is unknown. Looked up from germline, CDR1 is LNHDA and CDR2 is SQIVND (reference sequence). The germline V and J ends were trimmed by 9 bases and 6 bases, with 9 bases remaining between them. This CDR3 region has 11 residues. Replicate PCRs run on sorted subsets employed approximately 0.2 ug DNA, approximately 30,000 T cell genomes. Some clones are missing from TCRdb's copy, which holds only in-frame ones; the method was immunoSEQ multiplex PCR. Among about 990,000 clones, around 78% were seen once, and the ten largest hold 0.5% to 0.65%. Sequences were obtained from memory CD4+ T cells from PBMCs. Described subset: CD45RA-negative fraction. This clonotype was obtained from a man younger than 35 in good health. Some clones in this sample may be carry-over from other donors' samples. The chain employs TRBV19 and TRBJ2-1; no clear D. CDR3 nucleotides: TGTGCCAGCACCTCGAGCAATGAGCAGTTCTTC. Its translation: CASTSSNEQFF.